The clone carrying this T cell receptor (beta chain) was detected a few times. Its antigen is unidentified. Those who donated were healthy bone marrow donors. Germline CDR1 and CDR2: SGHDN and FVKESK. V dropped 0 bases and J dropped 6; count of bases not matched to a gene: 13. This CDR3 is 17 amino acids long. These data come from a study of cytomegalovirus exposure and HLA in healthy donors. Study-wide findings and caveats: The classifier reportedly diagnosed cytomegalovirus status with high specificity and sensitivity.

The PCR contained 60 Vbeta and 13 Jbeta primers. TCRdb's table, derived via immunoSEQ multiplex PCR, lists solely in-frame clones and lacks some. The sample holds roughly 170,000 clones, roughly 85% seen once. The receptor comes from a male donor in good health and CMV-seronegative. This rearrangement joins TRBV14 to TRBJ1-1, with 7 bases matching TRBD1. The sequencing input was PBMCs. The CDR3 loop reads CASSQDPRGYVYSEAFF. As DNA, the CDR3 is TGTGCCAGCAGCCAAGACCCCAGGGGGTATGTGTATTCTGAAGCTTTCTTT.